This T cell receptor (beta chain) was observed in a study of neurological immune-mediated disorders (dated by TCRdb to between 2019 and 2020). About the investigation overall: Of the 35 or so multiple sclerosis patients, about 31 had relapsing-remitting MS and 3 had secondary progressive MS. Peripheral blood TCR-beta repertoires from patients with HTLV-I-associated myelopathy (HAM/TSP), patients with multiple sclerosis, and healthy controls were compared in the study using UMI-based sequencing. The 106 TCR-beta libraries included longitudinal samples, technical triplicates and paired sorted CD4+ and CD8+ T-cell subsets alongside PBMC samples. The cohort comprised 68 subjects: roughly 14 HAM/TSP patients, approximately 34 multiple sclerosis patients and about 20 healthy controls.

This clonotype was seen at least ten times. Its antigen has not been determined. Base qualities are not provided; no much larger clone lies one nucleotide away. For unsorted PBMC libraries, 2 million PBMCs were used after storage in RNAlater at -80 degrees C until RNA extraction. The multiple sclerosis patients were enrolled in a US clinical protocol that evaluated disease progression with magnetic resonance imaging. Peripheral blood was subjected to Ficoll-Hypaque density gradient centrifugation to isolate PBMCs, which were then cryopreserved in liquid nitrogen. General study outcomes and caveats: Across subjects, expanded clones never shared an identical CDR3 amino acid sequence, which suggests that the TCR-beta repertoires in every group were private. The highest TCR clonal expansion was observed in HAM/TSP patients, whereas the lowest was observed in MS patients, even when compared with healthy controls. The MS cluster showed no association with clinical or MRI features, and the authors stated that larger cohorts are needed. In a phylogenetic analysis, the repertoires of 18 out of 34 MS patients fell into a single cluster of related CDR3 sequences, pointing to a possible signature at the repertoire level.

To synthesize cDNA, template-switch 5'RACE was performed with a primer carrying a 10-nucleotide random unique molecular identifier so that each TCR transcript was tagged. Every sequencing run covered 15-18 subjects and yielded more than 160 million TCR-beta sequences. The RNeasy kit was used for extraction of total RNA. The KAPA Real-time Library Amplification kit was used to amplify TCR-beta VDJ regions with primers for the TCR constant region and the 5'RACE anchor. Sample indexes and Illumina adaptors were added in a first PCR, after which library yield was increased in a second PCR. After Ampure bead purification, the TCR product of roughly 650 bp was size-selected on a 2% E-gel SizeSelection system. Before pooling, libraries had their quality checked on a Bioanalyzer, their concentration measured with Qubit, and their quantity determined with the Kapa Library Quantification kit. Libraries were sequenced paired-end 2 x 150 bp on an Illumina HiSeq 2500. To increase sequence diversity, roughly 24-30% phiX was spiked into each library pool. The original pipeline was this. Quality-filtered reads were processed with the UMI-based MiGEC pipeline, which removed over 80% of raw TCR sequences during error correction. IMGT germline references were used for aligning VDJ genes, and each clonotype was defined as a unique CDR3 amino acid sequence together with its V-J genes. Clonal expansion, Shannon diversity and CDR3 relatedness were evaluated with VDJtools (CalcPairwiseDistances, ClusterSamples), while phylogenetic trees were built in CLCbio workbench. Expanded clones were defined as having at least 8 unique UMIs, based on coefficient-of-variation modelling across technical triplicates. TCRdb reprocessing: public reads trimmed at Q25 with fastp, clones called with MiXCR, in-frame beta chains kept. Entries that share a CDR3 protein sequence are merged under the most common genes and DNA. The V and J calls follow TCRdb's processing rather than the paper's. The table for this sample lists some 120,000 distinct CDR3 sequences; roughly 3.2% of them were counted only once. About 1.2% of the sample lies in the top ten.

V ends up 4 bases short and J 4 bases short, with an unmatched junction base count of 9. Reading from cysteine to phenylalanine, the CDR3 counts 17 amino acids. CDR3 DNA is the only sequence kept; it has 51 bases, read in frame from the first base. Based on the germline V gene, the CDR1 and CDR2 sequences are SGHRS and YFSETQ. The sequencing sample was made of PBMCs. The source of this sequence is a woman in her thirties with multiple sclerosis. Rearrangement joined TRBV5-1 to TRBJ2-1; TRBD2 matches 12 bases in the middle. The bases read TGCGCCAGCAGCGGGGGGACTAGCGGGTGGAATTACAATGAGCAGTTCTTC. Its product reads: CASSGGTSGWNYNEQFF.